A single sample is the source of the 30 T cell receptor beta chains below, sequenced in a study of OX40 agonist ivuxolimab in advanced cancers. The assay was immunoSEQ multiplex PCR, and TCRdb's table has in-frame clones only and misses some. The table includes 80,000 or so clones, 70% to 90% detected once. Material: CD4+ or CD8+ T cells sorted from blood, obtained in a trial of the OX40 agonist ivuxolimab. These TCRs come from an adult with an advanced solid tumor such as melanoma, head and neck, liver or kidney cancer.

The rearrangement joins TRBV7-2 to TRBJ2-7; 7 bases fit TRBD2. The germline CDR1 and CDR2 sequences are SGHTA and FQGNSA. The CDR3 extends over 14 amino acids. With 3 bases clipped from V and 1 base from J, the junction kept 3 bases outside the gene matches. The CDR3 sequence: CASSFRGGSYEQYF. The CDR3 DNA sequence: TGTGCCAGCAGCTTTCGGGGAGGGTCCTACGAGCAGTACTTC.

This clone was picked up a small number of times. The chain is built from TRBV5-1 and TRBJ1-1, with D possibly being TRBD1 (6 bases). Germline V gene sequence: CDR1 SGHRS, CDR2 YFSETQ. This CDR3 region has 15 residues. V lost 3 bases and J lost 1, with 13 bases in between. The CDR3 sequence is CASSSLQGWNTEAFF. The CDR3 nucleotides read TGCGCCAGCAGCTCGCTACAGGGTTGGAACACTGAAGCTTTCTTT.

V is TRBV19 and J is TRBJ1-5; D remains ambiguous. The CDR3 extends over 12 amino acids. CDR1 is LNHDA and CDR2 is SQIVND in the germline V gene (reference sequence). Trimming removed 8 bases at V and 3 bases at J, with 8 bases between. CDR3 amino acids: CASRSSNQPQHF. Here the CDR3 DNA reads TGTGCCAGTCGGAGCTCCAATCAGCCCCAGCATTTT.

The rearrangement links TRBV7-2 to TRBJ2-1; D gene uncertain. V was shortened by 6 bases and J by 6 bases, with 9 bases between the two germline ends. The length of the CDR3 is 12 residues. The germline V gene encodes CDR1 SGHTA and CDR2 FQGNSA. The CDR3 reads CASSLIGNEQFF. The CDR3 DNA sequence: TGTGCCAGCAGTCTAATCGGCAATGAGCAGTTCTTC. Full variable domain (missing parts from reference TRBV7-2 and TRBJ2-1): GAGVSQSPSNKVTEKGKDVELRCDPISGHTALYWYRQSLGQGLEFLIYFQGNSAPDKSGLPSDRFSAERTGGSVSTLTIQRTQQEDSAVYLCASSLIGNEQFFGPGTRLTVL.

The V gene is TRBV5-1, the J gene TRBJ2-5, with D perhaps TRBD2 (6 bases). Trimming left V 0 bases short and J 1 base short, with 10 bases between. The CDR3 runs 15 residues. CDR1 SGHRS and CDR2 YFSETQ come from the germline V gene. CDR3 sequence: CASSLEAGPQETQYF. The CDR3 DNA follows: TGCGCCAGCAGCTTGGAGGCGGGACCCCAAGAGACCCAGTACTTC.

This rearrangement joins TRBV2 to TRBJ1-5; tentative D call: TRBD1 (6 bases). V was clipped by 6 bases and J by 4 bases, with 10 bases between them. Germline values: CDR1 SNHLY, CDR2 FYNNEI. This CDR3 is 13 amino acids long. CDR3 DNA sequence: TGTGCCAGCAGGACAGGAGTTAATCAGCCCCAGCATTTT. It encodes CASRTGVNQPQHF.

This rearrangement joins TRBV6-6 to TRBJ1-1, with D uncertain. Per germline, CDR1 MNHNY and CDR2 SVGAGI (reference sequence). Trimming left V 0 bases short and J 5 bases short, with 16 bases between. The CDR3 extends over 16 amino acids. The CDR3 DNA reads TGTGCCAGCAGTTACTCGATGAGCCAGCGTATAACTGAAGCTTTCTTT. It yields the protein CASSYSMSQRITEAFF.

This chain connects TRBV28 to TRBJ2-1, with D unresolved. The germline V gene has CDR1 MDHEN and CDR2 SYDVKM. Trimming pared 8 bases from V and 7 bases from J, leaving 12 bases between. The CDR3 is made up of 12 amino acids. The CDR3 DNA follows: TGTGCCAGCCAAGTACCGGAGAATGAGCAGTTCTTC. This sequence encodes CASQVPENEQFF.

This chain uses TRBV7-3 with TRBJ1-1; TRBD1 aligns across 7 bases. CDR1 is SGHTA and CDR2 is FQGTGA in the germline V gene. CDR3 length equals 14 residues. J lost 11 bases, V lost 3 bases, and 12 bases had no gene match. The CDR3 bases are TGTGCCAGCAGCTTGGGGGGACAGCCAATGGTTGCTTTCTTT. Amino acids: CASSLGGQPMVAFF.

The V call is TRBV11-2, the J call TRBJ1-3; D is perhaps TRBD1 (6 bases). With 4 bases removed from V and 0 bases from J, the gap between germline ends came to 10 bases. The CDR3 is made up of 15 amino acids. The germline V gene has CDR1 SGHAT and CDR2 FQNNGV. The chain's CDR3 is CASSWGPDSGNTIYF. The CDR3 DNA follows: TGTGCCAGCAGCTGGGGGCCCGACTCTGGAAACACCATATATTTT.

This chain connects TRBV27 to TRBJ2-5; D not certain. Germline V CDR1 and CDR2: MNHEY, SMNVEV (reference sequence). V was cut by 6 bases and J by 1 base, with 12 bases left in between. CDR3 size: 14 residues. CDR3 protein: CASRRVGPQETQYF. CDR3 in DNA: TGTGCCAGCAGGAGAGTGGGCCCCCAAGAGACCCAGTACTTC.

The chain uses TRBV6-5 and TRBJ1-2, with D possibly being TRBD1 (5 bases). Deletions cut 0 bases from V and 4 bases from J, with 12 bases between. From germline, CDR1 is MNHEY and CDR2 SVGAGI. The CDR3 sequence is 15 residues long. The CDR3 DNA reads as TGTGCCAGCAGTTACTCCCCAGGGTCTTCCTATGGCTACACCTTC. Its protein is CASSYSPGSSYGYTF.

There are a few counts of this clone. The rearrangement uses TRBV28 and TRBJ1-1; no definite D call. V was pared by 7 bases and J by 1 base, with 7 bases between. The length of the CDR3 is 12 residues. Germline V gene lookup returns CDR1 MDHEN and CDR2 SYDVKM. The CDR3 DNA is TGTGCCAGCAAAAGCAGGAACACTGAAGCTTTCTTT. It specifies CASKSRNTEAFF.

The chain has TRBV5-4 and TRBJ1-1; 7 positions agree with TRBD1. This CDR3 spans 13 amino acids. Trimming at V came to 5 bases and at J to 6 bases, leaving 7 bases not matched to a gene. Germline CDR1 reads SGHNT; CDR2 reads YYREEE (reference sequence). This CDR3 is CASSSTDRAEAFF. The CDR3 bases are TGTGCCAGCAGTTCTACCGACAGGGCTGAAGCTTTCTTT.

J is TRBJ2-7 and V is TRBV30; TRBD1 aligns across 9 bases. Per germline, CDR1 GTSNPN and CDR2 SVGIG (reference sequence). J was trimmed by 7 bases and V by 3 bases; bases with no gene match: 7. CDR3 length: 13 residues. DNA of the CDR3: TGTGCCTGGAGATACGGGACAGGGAGGGAGCAGTACTTC. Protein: CAWRYGTGREQYF.

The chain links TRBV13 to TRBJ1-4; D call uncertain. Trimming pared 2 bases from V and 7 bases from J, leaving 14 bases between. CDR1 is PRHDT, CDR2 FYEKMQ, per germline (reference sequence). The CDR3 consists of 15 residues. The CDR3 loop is CASSLREGGSEKLFF. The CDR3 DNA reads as TGTGCCAGCAGCTTACGGGAGGGCGGGAGTGAAAAACTGTTTTTT.

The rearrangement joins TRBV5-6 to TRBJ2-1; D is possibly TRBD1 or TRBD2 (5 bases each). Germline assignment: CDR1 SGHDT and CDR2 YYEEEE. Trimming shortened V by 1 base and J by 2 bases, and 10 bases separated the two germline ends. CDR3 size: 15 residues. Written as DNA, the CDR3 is TGTGCCAGCAGCTTGCGATGGGACCCCTACAATGAGCAGTTCTTC. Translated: CASSLRWDPYNEQFF.

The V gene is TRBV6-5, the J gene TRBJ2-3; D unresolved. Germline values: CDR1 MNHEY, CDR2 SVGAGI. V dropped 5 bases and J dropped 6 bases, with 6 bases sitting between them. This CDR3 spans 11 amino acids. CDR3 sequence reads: CASSDGDTQYF. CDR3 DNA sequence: TGTGCCAGCAGTGATGGGGATACGCAGTATTTT.

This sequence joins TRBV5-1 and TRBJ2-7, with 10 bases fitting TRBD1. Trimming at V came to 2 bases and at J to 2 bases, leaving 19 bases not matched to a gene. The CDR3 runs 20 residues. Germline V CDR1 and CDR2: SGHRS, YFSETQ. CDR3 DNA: TGCGCCAGCAGCTTACCGGGACAGGGGCCTAGCGGGCCCAACGCCTACGAGCAGTACTTC. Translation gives CASSLPGQGPSGPNAYEQYF.

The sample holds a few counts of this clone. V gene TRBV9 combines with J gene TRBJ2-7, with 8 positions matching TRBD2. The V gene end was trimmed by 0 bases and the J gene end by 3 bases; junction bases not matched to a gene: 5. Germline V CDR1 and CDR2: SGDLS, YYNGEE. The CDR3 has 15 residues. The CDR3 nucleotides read TGTGCCAGCAGCGTAGATCCCCTAGCGGGCTACGAGCAGTACTTC. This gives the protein CASSVDPLAGYEQYF.

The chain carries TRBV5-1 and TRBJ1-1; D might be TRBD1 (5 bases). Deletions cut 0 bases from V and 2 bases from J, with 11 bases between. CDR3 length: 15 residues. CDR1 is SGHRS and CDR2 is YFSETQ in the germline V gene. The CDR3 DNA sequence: TGCGCCAGCAGCTTGGGTTTGAGGGGTAACACTGAAGCTTTCTTT. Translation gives CASSLGLRGNTEAFF.

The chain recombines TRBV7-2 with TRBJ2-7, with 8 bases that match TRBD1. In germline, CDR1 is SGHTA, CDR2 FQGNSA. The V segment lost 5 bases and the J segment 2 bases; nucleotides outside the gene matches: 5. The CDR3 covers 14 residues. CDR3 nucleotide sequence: TGTGCCAGCAGCCCCGACAGGGGTCCCTACGAGCAGTACTTC. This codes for CASSPDRGPYEQYF.

The CDR3 DNA follows: TGTGCCAGCAGCTTCACTAGCGCCGCATCCTACAATGAGCAGTTCTTC. It specifies CASSFTSAASYNEQFF. This chain uses TRBV7-3 with TRBJ2-1, with 7 bases aligning to TRBD2. With 3 bases clipped from V and 1 base from J, the junction kept 6 bases outside the gene matches. This CDR3 contains 16 residues. The V gene's germline CDR1 is SGHTA and CDR2 FQGTGA. The entire variable domain, with the rest obtained from reference TRBV7-3 and TRBJ2-1, is as follows: GAGVSQTPSNKVTEKGKYVELRCDPISGHTALYWYRQSLGQGPEFLIYFQGTGAADDSGLPNDRFFAVRPEGSVSTLKIQRTERGDSAVYLCASSFTSAASYNEQFFGPGTRLTVL.

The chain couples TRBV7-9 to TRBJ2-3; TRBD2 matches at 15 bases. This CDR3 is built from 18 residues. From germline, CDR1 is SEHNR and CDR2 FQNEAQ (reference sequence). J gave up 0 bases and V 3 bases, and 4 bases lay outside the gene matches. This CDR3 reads CASSFGTSGGRSTDTQYF. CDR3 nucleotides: TGTGCCAGCAGCTTCGGGACTAGCGGGGGGCGGAGCACAGATACGCAGTATTTT.

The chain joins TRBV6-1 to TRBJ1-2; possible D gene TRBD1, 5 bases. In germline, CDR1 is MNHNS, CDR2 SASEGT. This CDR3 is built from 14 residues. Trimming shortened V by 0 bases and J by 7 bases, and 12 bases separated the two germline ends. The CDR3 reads CASSEARGSVGYTF. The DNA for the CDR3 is TGTGCCAGCAGTGAAGCGAGGGGTTCGGTTGGCTACACCTTC.

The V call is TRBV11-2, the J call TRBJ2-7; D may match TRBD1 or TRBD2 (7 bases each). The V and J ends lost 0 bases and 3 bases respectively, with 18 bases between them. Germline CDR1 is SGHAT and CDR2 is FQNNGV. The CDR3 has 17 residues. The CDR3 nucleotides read TGTGCCAGCAGCTTAGATACGTCCCAGGGGGGGATCTACGAGCAGTACTTC. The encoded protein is CASSLDTSQGGIYEQYF.

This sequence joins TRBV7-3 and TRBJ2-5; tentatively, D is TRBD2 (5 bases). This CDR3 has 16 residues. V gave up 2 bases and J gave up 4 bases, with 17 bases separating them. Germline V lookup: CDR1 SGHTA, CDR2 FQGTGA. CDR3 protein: CASSLEPVARRETQYF. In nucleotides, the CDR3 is TGTGCCAGCAGCTTAGAGCCCGTAGCGCGTAGAGAGACCCAGTACTTC.

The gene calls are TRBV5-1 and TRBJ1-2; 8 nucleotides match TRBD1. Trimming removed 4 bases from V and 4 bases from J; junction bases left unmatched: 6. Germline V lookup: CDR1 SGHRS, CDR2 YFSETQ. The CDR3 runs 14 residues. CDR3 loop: CASSGTTGGYGYTF. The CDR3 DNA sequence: TGCGCCAGCAGCGGAACAACAGGGGGCTATGGCTACACCTTC.

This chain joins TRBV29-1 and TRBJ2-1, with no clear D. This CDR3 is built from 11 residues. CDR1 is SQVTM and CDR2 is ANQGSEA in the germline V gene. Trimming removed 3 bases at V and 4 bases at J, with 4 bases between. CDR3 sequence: CSVDVYNEQFF. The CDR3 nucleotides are TGCAGCGTTGACGTATACAATGAGCAGTTCTTC.

The CDR3, as DNA: TGTGCCAGCAGCTTAGTTGGGTCGACAGGGGCTGAGACCCAGTACTTC. Protein product: CASSLVGSTGAETQYF. This chain links TRBV7-2 with TRBJ2-5, with 8 bases aligning to TRBD1. Trimming at V came to 1 base and at J to 5 bases, leaving 9 bases not matched to a gene. There are 16 residues in the CDR3. Looked up from germline, CDR1 is SGHTA and CDR2 is FQGNSA. The full variable domain, rest sourced from reference TRBV7-2 and TRBJ2-5, is GAGVSQSPSNKVTEKGKDVELRCDPISGHTALYWYRQSLGQGLEFLIYFQGNSAPDKSGLPSDRFSAERTGGSVSTLTIQRTQQEDSAVYLCASSLVGSTGAETQYFGPGTRLLVL.